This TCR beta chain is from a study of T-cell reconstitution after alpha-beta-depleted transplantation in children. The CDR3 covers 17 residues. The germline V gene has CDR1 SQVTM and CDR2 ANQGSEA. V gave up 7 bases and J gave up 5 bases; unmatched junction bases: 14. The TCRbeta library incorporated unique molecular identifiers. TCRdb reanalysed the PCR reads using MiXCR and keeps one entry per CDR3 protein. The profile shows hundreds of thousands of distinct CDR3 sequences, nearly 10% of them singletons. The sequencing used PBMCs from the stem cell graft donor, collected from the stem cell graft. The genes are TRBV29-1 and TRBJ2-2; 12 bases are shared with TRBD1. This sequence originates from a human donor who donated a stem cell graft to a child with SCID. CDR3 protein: CSAKGQGAAGSTGELFF. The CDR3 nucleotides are TGCAGCGCAAAGGGACAGGGGGCAGCGGGAAGTACCGGGGAGCTGTTTTTT.